Each of the 23 T cell receptor beta chains below was sequenced from the same sample in a study of beta chain features in type 1 diabetes. Study-wide findings and caveats: Type 1 diabetes patients had moderately but significantly shorter TCRB CDR3s in all four CD4+ subsets.

Expressed TCRB transcripts were sequenced because the isolated RNA had all been reverse transcribed beforehand. The method was immunoSEQ multiplex PCR; TCRdb's version includes in-frame clones alone and lacks a portion of them. The table includes hundreds of thousands of clones, around 15% detected once. These receptors have no known antigen. The sequenced sample consisted of naive CD4+ T cells from blood. The source is a man aged 18 to 29 with type 1 diabetes.

V is TRBV7-2 and J is TRBJ1-2; D not certain. The CDR3 has 15 amino acids. Per the germline V gene, CDR1 is SGHTA and CDR2 is FQGNSA. V was cut by 4 bases and J by 2 bases, with 14 bases left in between. In nucleotides, the CDR3 is TGTGCCAGCAGCTCGCCACTCAAACCGAACTATGGCTACACCTTC. Protein sequence: CASSSPLKPNYGYTF.

This clone was observed a few times. The genes are TRBV29-1 and TRBJ2-2; maybe TRBD1 (6 bases). Germline CDR1 and CDR2: SQVTM and ANQGSEA. This CDR3 is built from 16 residues. The V gene lost 7 bases and the J gene lost 4 bases, with 22 bases spanning the gap. CDR3 in DNA: TGCAGCGCCCCCCTCGGACAGACGGCGGGCACCGGGGAGCTGTTTTTT. Translating gives CSAPLGQTAGTGELFF.

V is TRBV5-4 and J is TRBJ1-4; 7 bases agree with TRBD1. CDR1 and CDR2 from the germline V gene are SGHNT and YYREEE (reference sequence). The CDR3 contains 14 residues. The junction had 5 bases not matched to a gene; V was cut back by 4 bases and J by 5 bases. CDR3 sequence: CASSLRGGNEKLFF. CDR3 nucleotide sequence: TGTGCCAGCAGCCTCAGGGGGGGAAATGAAAAACTGTTTTTT.

This clone came up a few times. V usage is TRBV4-3 and J usage is TRBJ2-3; 9 bases line up with TRBD2. Germline trimming cut 0 bases from V and 9 bases from J; bases unmatched to any gene: 4. The CDR3 totals 14 residues. Germline V gene lookup returns CDR1 LGHNA and CDR2 YSLEER. The CDR3 loop reads CASSQDSTSGTQYF. The DNA for the CDR3 is TGCGCCAGCAGCCAAGACTCAACTAGCGGGACGCAGTATTTT.

The chain is built from TRBV7-9 and TRBJ2-5; no firm D call. The CDR3 runs to 14 residues. CDR1 and CDR2 (germline): SEHNR, FQNEAQ (reference sequence). V dropped 5 bases and J dropped 5 bases, with 15 bases sitting between them. The CDR3 spells CASSTPRGPETQYF. In DNA, the CDR3 is TGTGCCAGCAGCACCCCTCGAGGACCTGAGACCCAGTACTTC. Using reference TRBV7-9 and TRBJ2-5 for the parts outside the CDR3, the full variable domain is DTGVSQNPRHKITKRGQNVTFRCDPISEHNRLYWYRQTLGQGPEFLTYFQNEAQLEKSRLLSDRFSAERPKGSFSTLEIQRTEQGDSAMYLCASSTPRGPETQYFGPGTRLLVL.

The chain is built from TRBV6-5 and TRBJ1-2, with TRBD1 matching over 8 bases. The trim removed 10 bases at V and 6 bases at J, leaving 16 bases unmatched. Germline V gene data show CDR1 as MNHEY and CDR2 as SVGAGI. This CDR3 is built from 15 residues. CDR3 sequence (DNA): TGTGCCACCTGGGGACAGGTAGCCGACCGGGATGGCTACACCTTC. As protein: CATWGQVADRDGYTF.

The chain uses TRBV18 and TRBJ2-5; D unclear. Trimming pared 1 base from V and 3 bases from J, leaving 9 bases between. Germline V gives CDR1 KGHSH, CDR2 LQKENI. The CDR3 contains 14 residues. In nucleotides, the CDR3 is TGTGCCAGCTCACCACGTGCAGAGGAAGAGACCCAGTACTTC. Translation: CASSPRAEEETQYF.

J is TRBJ2-7 and V is TRBV10-2, with D possibly TRBD1 on 6 matching bases. Trimming cost V 10 bases and J 4 bases, with 20 bases left between them. Germline assignment: CDR1 WSHSY and CDR2 SAAADI. The CDR3 contains 14 residues. The DNA for the CDR3 is TGCGCCACCACTCAAGGGGGACCGTTATACGAGCAGTACTTC. Its protein product is CATTQGGPLYEQYF.

This clone was detected only a few times. The chain combines TRBV30 with TRBJ2-4; D gene unclear. Trimming shortened V by 1 base and J by 7 bases, and 8 bases separated the two germline ends. The CDR3 totals 12 residues. CDR1 GTSNPN and CDR2 SVGIG come from the germline V gene (reference sequence). The CDR3 spells CAWSGGWNIQYF. The DNA of the CDR3 is TGTGCCTGGAGTGGAGGCTGGAACATTCAGTACTTC.

Of note for this clone: A junction end diverges from the germline sequence, so it may reflect a read error. The identical CDR3 is also encoded by other nucleotide sequences in the sample. The chain joins TRBV7-7 to TRBJ2-5; no definite D call. Germline-derived CDR1 and CDR2 are SSHAT and FNYEAQ (reference sequence). This CDR3 spans 13 amino acids. The CDR3 loop reads CASSLAPVETQYF. The CDR3 nucleotides read TGTGCTAGCAGCTTGGCCCCCGTAGAGACCCAGTACTTC.

The sample holds a few counts of this clone. This chain joins TRBV7-9 and TRBJ1-2; D uncertain. V lost 3 bases and J lost 0, with 5 bases in between. The CDR3 totals 13 residues. Germline CDR1 reads SEHNR; CDR2 reads FQNEAQ (reference sequence). CDR3 sequence: CASSFSANYGYTF. CDR3 DNA sequence: TGTGCCAGCAGCTTTTCAGCTAACTATGGCTACACCTTC.

This clone occurred a few times. J is TRBJ2-3 and V is TRBV4-1, with D perhaps given as TRBD1 or TRBD2 (6 bases each). V was shortened by 4 bases and J by 2 bases, with 16 bases between the two germline ends. Germline-derived CDR1 and CDR2 are MGHRA and YSYEKL. The CDR3 consists of 16 residues. CDR3 nucleotides: TGCGCCAGCAGCCGGGGGCTAGCGCCTTTCACAGATACGCAGTATTTT. Protein: CASSRGLAPFTDTQYF.

The chain has TRBV5-1 and TRBJ2-5, with D possibly matching TRBD1 (6 bases). The ends were cut back, 2 bases at V and 5 bases at J, with 13 bases in the middle. CDR3 size: 14 residues. CDR1 and CDR2 from the germline V gene are SGHRS and YFSETQ. DNA for the CDR3: TGCGCCAGCAGCTTACTAGAGGGGGATGAGACCCAGTACTTC. Translated, it gives CASSLLEGDETQYF.

Only a few counts were recorded for this clone. V is TRBV9 and J is TRBJ2-7, with TRBD2 matching 8 bases. CDR1 is SGDLS and CDR2 is YYNGEE in the germline V gene. V was pared by 6 bases and J by 0 bases, with 5 bases of the junction left unmatched. The CDR3 is 14 amino acids. The CDR3, as DNA: TGTGCCAGCACCTCGACTAGCGACTCCTACGAGCAGTACTTC. Amino acids: CASTSTSDSYEQYF.

The table lists this clone with a few counts. Other DNA variants within this sample encode the same CDR3. The rearrangement uses TRBV9 and TRBJ2-2; D possibly corresponds to TRBD2 (6 bases). V dropped 0 bases and J dropped 2 bases, with 8 bases sitting between them. Germline CDR1 SGDLS, CDR2 YYNGEE. The CDR3 consists of 15 residues. CDR3 protein: CASSVAGVNTGELFF. The DNA for the CDR3 is TGTGCCAGCAGCGTAGCGGGAGTTAACACCGGGGAGCTGTTTTTT.

This clone has more than one count but fewer than ten. The CDR3 here is CSVEGGVGFNYGYTF. Written as DNA, the CDR3 is TGCAGCGTTGAAGGTGGAGTAGGGTTCAACTATGGCTACACCTTC. The rearrangement uses TRBV29-1 and TRBJ1-2, with unresolved D. The CDR3 loop spans 15 amino acids. Germline V gene lookup returns CDR1 SQVTM and CDR2 ANQGSEA. Trimming took off 1 base at V and 2 bases at J, with 14 bases between the two ends.

The chain links TRBV5-1 to TRBJ2-7; 10 bases agree with TRBD1. The CDR3 extends over 15 amino acids. Germline V gives CDR1 SGHRS, CDR2 YFSETQ. Trimming took 3 bases from V and 0 from J; bases not matched to a gene: 3. The CDR3 sequence: CASSSWTGGSYEQYF. As DNA, the CDR3 is TGCGCCAGCAGCTCCTGGACAGGGGGCTCCTACGAGCAGTACTTC.

There are a few counts of this clone. The sample carries other DNA sequences with the same CDR3. The chain uses TRBV6-5 and TRBJ1-3; possibly TRBD1 for D (6 bases). Per the germline V gene, CDR1 is MNHEY and CDR2 is SVGAGI. The ends were cut back, 7 bases at V and 1 base at J, with 11 bases in the middle. CDR3 length: 14 residues. The CDR3 DNA sequence: TGTGCCAGCACCAGAGGGGGATCTGGAAACACCATATATTTT. Its translation: CASTRGGSGNTIYF.

The rearrangement joins TRBV29-1 to TRBJ1-2; D is uncertain. Trimming cost V 4 bases and J 8 bases, with 14 bases left between them. This CDR3 has 12 amino acids. The germline V gene has CDR1 SQVTM and CDR2 ANQGSEA. The CDR3 DNA follows: TGCAGCGTTGTAGCACCCCTGGACGGCTACACCTTC. It encodes CSVVAPLDGYTF.

For this clone: Other nucleotide sequences in the sample specify the same CDR3. The chain carries TRBV30 and TRBJ2-7; D gene uncertain. The germline V gene has CDR1 GTSNPN and CDR2 SVGIG (reference sequence). With 1 base removed from V and 3 bases from J, the gap between germline ends came to 4 bases. This CDR3 is 11 amino acids long. CDR3 sequence reads: CAWSGRYEQYF. The CDR3, as DNA: TGTGCCTGGAGTGGGCGCTACGAGCAGTACTTC.

The chain links TRBV18 to TRBJ1-2, with a possible D match to TRBD1 (6 bases). Trimming stripped 1 base from V and 6 bases from J, with 15 bases between. The CDR3 runs 15 residues. Germline assignment: CDR1 KGHSH and CDR2 LQKENI. The chain's CDR3 is CASSPQSGQSDGYTF. The CDR3 DNA follows: TGTGCCAGCTCACCACAAAGTGGACAGTCGGATGGCTACACCTTC.

The genes are TRBV6-1 and TRBJ1-5; the D is unclear. The V end lost 6 bases, the J end lost 4 bases, and 16 bases lay between the germline ends. Germline V gene data show CDR1 as MNHNS and CDR2 as SASEGT. This CDR3 comprises 15 residues. In DNA form, the CDR3 reads TGTGCCAGCAGGAAGGTGGCAGGCGAAAATCAGCCCCAGCATTTT. Protein product: CASRKVAGENQPQHF.

This clone has only a few counts. The chain has TRBV30 and TRBJ2-3; the D gene is possibly TRBD1 (5 bases). Trimming shortened V by 7 bases and J by 7 bases, and 15 bases separated the two germline ends. Germline V CDR1 and CDR2: GTSNPN, SVGIG (reference sequence). CDR3 size: 12 residues. The CDR3 DNA follows: TGTGCCTTCACCGAAGGGGCCAATACGCAGTATTTT. It is translated as CAFTEGANTQYF.